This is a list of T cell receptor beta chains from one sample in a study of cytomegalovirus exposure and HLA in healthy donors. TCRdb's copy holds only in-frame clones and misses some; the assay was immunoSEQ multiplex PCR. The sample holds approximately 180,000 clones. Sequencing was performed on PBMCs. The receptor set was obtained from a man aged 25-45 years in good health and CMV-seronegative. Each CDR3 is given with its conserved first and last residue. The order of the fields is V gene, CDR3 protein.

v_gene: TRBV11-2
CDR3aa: CASSSQGSWTEAFF

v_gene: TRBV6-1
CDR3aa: CASMIGQGASYEQYF

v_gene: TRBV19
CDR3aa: CASSSSLAFSSYNEQFF

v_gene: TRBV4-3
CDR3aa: CASSQDGGQGFQPQHF

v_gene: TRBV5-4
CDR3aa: CASRPDRDYGYTF

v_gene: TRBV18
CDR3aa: CASSPLGTGNRGEKLFF

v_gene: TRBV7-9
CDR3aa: CASSLSEGWEANTEAFF

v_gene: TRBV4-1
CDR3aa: CASSQGVAGVPSYNEQFF

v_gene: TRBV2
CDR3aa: CASSAPLAGGNEQFF

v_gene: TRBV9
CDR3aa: CASAKSGEKGQPQHF

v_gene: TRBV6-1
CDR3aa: CASIPRGTAIEKLFF

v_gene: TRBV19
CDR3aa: CASNWNTEAFF

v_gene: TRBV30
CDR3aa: CAQGQSYGYTF

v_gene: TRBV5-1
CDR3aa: CASSLGTVNEKLFF

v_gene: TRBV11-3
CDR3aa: CASSLVNGANTEAFF

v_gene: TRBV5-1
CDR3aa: CASNKNPGDTEAFF

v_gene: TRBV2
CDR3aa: CASSGGNWRVDQPQHF

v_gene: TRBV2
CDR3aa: CASSETGASTDTQYF

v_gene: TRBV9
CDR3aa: CASSVGGGWDTEAFF

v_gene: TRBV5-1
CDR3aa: CASSLDLRTGYNEQYF

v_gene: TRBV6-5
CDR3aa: CASSYGSSYNSPLHF

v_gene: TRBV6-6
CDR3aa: CASSYSQDNYGYTF

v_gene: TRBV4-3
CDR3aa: CASSPGRVGGEKLFF

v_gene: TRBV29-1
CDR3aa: CSVVLADYNEQFF

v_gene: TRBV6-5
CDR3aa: CASRGQGDLNGYTF

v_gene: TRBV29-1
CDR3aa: CSVAQGFREQYF

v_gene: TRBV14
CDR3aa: CASNHEQGAYTEAFF

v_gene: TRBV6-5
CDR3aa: CASLDRDRNYGYTF

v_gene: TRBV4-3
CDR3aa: CASSLKHAGLAGGPHTGELFF

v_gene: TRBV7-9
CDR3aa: CASSLVPGTGRGEQYF

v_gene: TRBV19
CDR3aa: CASSNYRSDTQYF

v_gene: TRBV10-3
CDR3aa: CAISEGVGMDEQYF

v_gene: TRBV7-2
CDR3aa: CASGTGITRGYTF

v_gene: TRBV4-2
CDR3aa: CASSQDKGREEGGYTF

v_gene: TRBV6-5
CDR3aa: CASSYQSSGSNEQFF

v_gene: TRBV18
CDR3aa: CASSPQGSGEQYF

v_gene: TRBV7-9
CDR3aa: CASSPPLQGATSEAFF

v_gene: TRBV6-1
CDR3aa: CASSESGLAYGEQYF

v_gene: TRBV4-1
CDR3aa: CASSLTQDPNQPQHF

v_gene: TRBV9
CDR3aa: CASSVTVLAGTGELFF

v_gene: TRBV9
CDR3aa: CASSVAGVNYGYTF

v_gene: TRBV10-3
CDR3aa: CAISEWAETGYEQYF

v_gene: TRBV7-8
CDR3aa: CASSRLGVTYGYTF

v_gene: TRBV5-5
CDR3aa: CASSPGTVFLTADTQYF

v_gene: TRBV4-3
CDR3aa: CASSQERTEAFF

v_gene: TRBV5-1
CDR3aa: CVSSLPVLAGVTDTQYF

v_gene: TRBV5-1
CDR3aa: CASSLVSGGGYGYTF

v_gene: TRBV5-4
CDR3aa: CASSLWAAGANVLTF

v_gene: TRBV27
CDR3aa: CASSTIDGGEQYF

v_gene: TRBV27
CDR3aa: CASSLLEGRGEQYF

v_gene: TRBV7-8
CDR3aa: CASSPGGWGNIQYF

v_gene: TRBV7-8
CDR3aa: CASSPHSSGGEYEQYF

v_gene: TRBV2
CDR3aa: CASTLGRQETQYF